The rows below give T cell receptor beta chains drawn from one sample of a study of shared clonotypes between healthy human individuals. TCRdb's copy holds only in-frame clones and misses some; the assay was immunoSEQ multiplex PCR. The table has more than 2 million clones, more than 90% seen once. Sequenced material: naive CD4+ T cells sorted from blood. These receptor sequences come from a man in his late teens or twenties in good health. Both conserved end residues are part of each CDR3. Fields, in order: clone size, D gene, J gene, V gene, CDR3 protein, CDR3 DNA. A D gene is named only where the DNA matches it firmly. Size tells how often a clone was seen (once, few, many) or the class of an expanded clone, and some rows leave it out.

size: NA; D: NA; J: TRBJ1-4; V: TRBV27; CDR3: CASSPRTWGYSEKLFF; DNA: TGTGCCAGCAGTCCAAGGACGTGGGGGTATAGTGAAAAACTGTTTTTT
size: NA; D: NA; J: TRBJ2-7; V: TRBV5-1; CDR3: CASSTRDMKNEQYF; DNA: TGCGCCAGCAGCACCCGGGACATGAAGAACGAGCAGTACTTC
size: NA; D: NA; J: TRBJ2-3; V: TRBV11-3; CDR3: CASSLGVGTDTQYF; DNA: TGTGCCAGCAGCTTAGGGGTGGGCACAGATACGCAGTATTTT
size: NA; D: TRBD2; J: TRBJ2-5; V: TRBV5-4; CDR3: CASSFEGGRTGETQYF; DNA: TGTGCCAGCAGCTTTGAGGGAGGGAGGACGGGTGAGACCCAGTACTTC
size: once; D: TRBD2; J: TRBJ2-7; V: TRBV27; CDR3: CASSLGRILAGDYYEQYF; DNA: TGTGCCAGCAGTTTAGGACGGATCCTAGCGGGAGATTACTACGAGCAGTACTTC
size: NA; D: TRBD2; J: TRBJ2-2; V: TRBV27; CDR3: CASRGLAGGGELFF; DNA: TGTGCCAGCAGAGGACTAGCGGGGGGCGGGGAGCTGTTTTTT
size: NA; D: NA; J: TRBJ2-7; V: TRBV2; CDR3: CASKGSSYEQYF; DNA: TGTGCCAGCAAGGGGAGCTCCTACGAGCAGTACTTC
size: once; D: NA; J: TRBJ1-5; V: TRBV19; CDR3: CASSIELDQPQHF; DNA: TGTGCCAGTAGTATAGAGTTGGATCAGCCCCAGCATTTT
size: NA; D: NA; J: TRBJ2-5; V: TRBV29-1; CDR3: CSVEGGGHEETQYF; DNA: TGCAGCGTTGAAGGAGGGGGGCACGAAGAGACCCAGTACTTC
size: NA; D: NA; J: TRBJ2-2; V: TRBV11-2; CDR3: CASSLDRLSGPANTGELFF; DNA: TGTGCCAGCAGCTTAGATCGGCTTAGCGGCCCTGCGAACACCGGGGAGCTGTTTTTT
size: once; D: NA; J: TRBJ1-6; V: TRBV5-8; CDR3: CASSLGGGSSPLHF; DNA: TGTGCCAGCAGCTTGGGCGGGGGTTCCTCACCCCTCCACTTT
size: NA; D: NA; J: TRBJ2-7; V: TRBV11-2; CDR3: CASSFSRLSSAEQYF; DNA: TGTGCCAGCAGCTTTAGCCGCCTTTCGAGCGCCGAGCAGTACTTC
size: NA; D: NA; J: TRBJ2-7; V: TRBV4-1; CDR3: CASSQQENYEQYF; DNA: TGCGCCAGCAGCCAACAGGAGAACTACGAGCAGTACTTC
size: once; D: NA; J: TRBJ2-7; V: TRBV5-1; CDR3: CASSWQGYDEQYF; DNA: TGCGCCAGCAGCTGGCAGGGTTACGACGAGCAGTACTTC
size: NA; D: TRBD1; J: TRBJ1-1; V: TRBV6-5; CDR3: CASSLDRVFAEAFF; DNA: TGTGCCAGCAGTTTGGACAGGGTGTTCGCTGAAGCTTTCTTT
size: NA; D: NA; J: TRBJ2-1; V: TRBV7-8; CDR3: CASSTDLGQFF; DNA: TGTGCCAGCAGCACGGACCTGGGGCAGTTCTTC
size: NA; D: NA; J: TRBJ2-3; V: TRBV6-1; CDR3: CASSAPGTDTQYF; DNA: TGTGCCAGCAGTGCCCCTGGCACAGATACGCAGTATTTT
size: NA; D: NA; J: TRBJ1-2; V: TRBV5-4; CDR3: CASTIPGGGYTF; DNA: TGTGCCAGCACCATACCCGGGGGCGGCTACACCTTC
size: NA; D: NA; J: TRBJ2-7; V: TRBV6-1; CDR3: CATTPERVAYEQYF; DNA: TGTGCCACCACTCCCGAGAGGGTAGCCTACGAGCAGTACTTC
size: NA; D: NA; J: TRBJ2-2; V: TRBV14; CDR3: CASSSNQWGTGELFF; DNA: TGTGCCAGCAGCTCAAACCAATGGGGGACCGGGGAGCTGTTTTTT
size: NA; D: NA; J: TRBJ1-4; V: TRBV5-1; CDR3: CASSLDREKLFF; DNA: TGCGCCAGCAGCTTGGATCGAGAAAAACTGTTTTTT
size: NA; D: TRBD1; J: TRBJ2-6; V: TRBV7-9; CDR3: CASTRSGQGSGANVLTF; DNA: TGTGCCAGCACCAGATCGGGACAGGGCTCTGGGGCCAACGTCCTGACTTTC